The rows below give T cell receptor beta chains drawn from one sample of a study of T cell responses to AZD1222 COVID-19 vaccine. Using immunoSEQ multiplex PCR, the repertoire was profiled, and TCRdb retains in-frame clones only, with some absent. The table records some 150,000 clones, about 88% of them present only once. Sequences were derived from peripheral blood, sampled on day 0 of AZD1222 vaccination. The receptors shown here come from an adult in good health. Each CDR3 is given with its conserved first and last residue. A D gene is named only where the DNA matches it firmly. The size entry is marked missing in some rows and otherwise reads once, few, many or a size class.

d_call: TRBD1
clone_size: -
j_call: TRBJ1-5
v_call: TRBV19
cdr3_nt: TGTGCCAGTAGTATAGACCCGGGACAGGGGACGAGCAATCAGCCCCAGCATTTT
cdr3_aa: CASSIDPGQGTSNQPQHF

d_call: TRBD1
clone_size: -
j_call: TRBJ1-5
v_call: TRBV27
cdr3_nt: TGTGCCAGCAGACCCGGGACAGACAATCAGCCCCAGCATTTT
cdr3_aa: CASRPGTDNQPQHF

d_call: -
clone_size: -
j_call: TRBJ1-2
v_call: TRBV28
cdr3_nt: TGTGCCAGCAGCCCCGGGACCCAAGGTTTTGGCTACACCTTC
cdr3_aa: CASSPGTQGFGYTF

d_call: -
clone_size: -
j_call: TRBJ1-5
v_call: TRBV4-1
cdr3_nt: TGCGCCAGCAGCCAAAGGGCGGGAGATAGCAATCAGCCCCAGCATTTT
cdr3_aa: CASSQRAGDSNQPQHF

d_call: -
clone_size: -
j_call: TRBJ1-1
v_call: TRBV6-6
cdr3_nt: TGTGCCAGCAGTAGGGGGACTGAAGCTTTCTTT
cdr3_aa: CASSRGTEAFF

d_call: TRBD1
clone_size: few
j_call: TRBJ1-1
v_call: TRBV19
cdr3_nt: TGTGCCAGTAGTGACGCCTTGGGACAGCGGAACACTGAAGCTTTCTTT
cdr3_aa: CASSDALGQRNTEAFF

d_call: TRBD1
clone_size: -
j_call: TRBJ1-4
v_call: TRBV5-1
cdr3_nt: TGCGCCAGCAGCGAGGGGGCGAATGAAAAACTGTTTTTT
cdr3_aa: CASSEGANEKLFF

d_call: -
clone_size: -
j_call: TRBJ1-4
v_call: TRBV2
cdr3_nt: TGTGCCAGCAAGCCTTTCGAAAGGGAAAAACTGTTTTTT
cdr3_aa: CASKPFEREKLFF

d_call: TRBD1
clone_size: -
j_call: TRBJ1-3
v_call: TRBV6-2/TRBV6-3
cdr3_nt: TGTGCCAGCAGTACCGGACAGGGCAGCACCATATATTTT
cdr3_aa: CASSTGQGSTIYF

d_call: -
clone_size: -
j_call: TRBJ1-5
v_call: TRBV6-4
cdr3_nt: TGTGCCAGCAGTGAGGCCTCCACGGGCAATCAGCCCCAGCATTTT
cdr3_aa: CASSEASTGNQPQHF

d_call: TRBD1
clone_size: -
j_call: TRBJ2-4
v_call: TRBV5-8
cdr3_nt: TGTGCCAGCAGCTTGGTGGGACAGATAGCCAAAAACATTCAGTACTTC
cdr3_aa: CASSLVGQIAKNIQYF

d_call: TRBD1
clone_size: -
j_call: TRBJ1-5
v_call: TRBV19
cdr3_nt: TGTGCCAGTAGTACCCAGGGGGGAGGGAGTCAGCCCCAGCATTTT
cdr3_aa: CASSTQGGGSQPQHF

d_call: TRBD2
clone_size: once
j_call: TRBJ2-1
v_call: TRBV2
cdr3_nt: TGTGCCAGCAGTGAAGAGCGGGGTGCCTACAATGAGCAGTTCTTC
cdr3_aa: CASSEERGAYNEQFF

d_call: -
clone_size: -
j_call: TRBJ1-5
v_call: TRBV6-2/TRBV6-3
cdr3_nt: TGTGCCAGCAGTCAGACCGGGGGGGGCCAGCCCCAGCATTTT
cdr3_aa: CASSQTGGGQPQHF

d_call: -
clone_size: -
j_call: TRBJ1-1
v_call: TRBV7-9
cdr3_nt: TGTGCCAGCAGCTTACCCGGGGTCCGTACTGAAGCTTTCTTT
cdr3_aa: CASSLPGVRTEAFF

d_call: TRBD2
clone_size: -
j_call: TRBJ2-1
v_call: TRBV12-3/TRBV12-4
cdr3_nt: TGTGCCAGCAGACCAACTAGCGGGGGCAAGCAGTTCTTC
cdr3_aa: CASRPTSGGKQFF

d_call: TRBD1
clone_size: -
j_call: TRBJ1-2
v_call: TRBV25-1
cdr3_nt: TGTGCCAGCAGTGGGGGGACAGCCTATGGCTACACCTTC
cdr3_aa: CASSGGTAYGYTF

d_call: TRBD1
clone_size: -
j_call: TRBJ1-3
v_call: TRBV6-5
cdr3_nt: TGTGCCAGCCAGGGAACAGGGGGCCCGACCATATATTTT
cdr3_aa: CASQGTGGPTIYF

d_call: TRBD1
clone_size: -
j_call: TRBJ1-2
v_call: TRBV18
cdr3_nt: TGTGCCAGCTCACCAGGGGGGGACAGGACTAACTATGGCTACACCTTC
cdr3_aa: CASSPGGDRTNYGYTF

d_call: -
clone_size: -
j_call: TRBJ1-6
v_call: TRBV7-8
cdr3_nt: TGTGCCAGCAGCTTATCCGGGACGTCCTATAATTCACCCCTCCACTTT
cdr3_aa: CASSLSGTSYNSPLHF

d_call: -
clone_size: -
j_call: TRBJ1-1
v_call: TRBV24-1
cdr3_nt: TGTGCCACCAGTGATTTGTCCGGTCAGAACACTGAAGCTTTCTTT
cdr3_aa: CATSDLSGQNTEAFF

d_call: -
clone_size: -
j_call: TRBJ2-1
v_call: TRBV4-1
cdr3_nt: TGCGCCAGCAGCCAAGACGGGACATCTCCCTACAATGAGCAGTTCTTC
cdr3_aa: CASSQDGTSPYNEQFF

d_call: TRBD1
clone_size: -
j_call: TRBJ2-3
v_call: TRBV20-1
cdr3_nt: TGCAGTGCTAGTGGACAGGGCACGGGGGATACGCAGTATTTT
cdr3_aa: CSASGQGTGDTQYF

d_call: -
clone_size: -
j_call: TRBJ1-5
v_call: TRBV5-1
cdr3_nt: TGCGCCAGCAGCCCAATCGGGGGAGGGAATCAGCCCCAGCATTTT
cdr3_aa: CASSPIGGGNQPQHF

d_call: -
clone_size: -
j_call: TRBJ1-2
v_call: TRBV6-5
cdr3_nt: TGTGCCAGCAGTTTCAGTCGTAACTATGGCTACATCTTC
cdr3_aa: CASSFSRNYGYIF

d_call: -
clone_size: -
j_call: TRBJ1-5
v_call: TRBV18
cdr3_nt: TGTGCCAGCTCACCAATCCAGGTCCCCAATCAGCCCCAGCATTTT
cdr3_aa: CASSPIQVPNQPQHF

d_call: -
clone_size: -
j_call: TRBJ2-1
v_call: TRBV9
cdr3_nt: TGTGCCAGCAGCTGGACAGAGGCCAACAATGAGCAGTTCTTC
cdr3_aa: CASSWTEANNEQFF

d_call: -
clone_size: -
j_call: TRBJ2-1
v_call: TRBV4-3
cdr3_nt: TGCGCCAGCAGCCAAGGGCGGCGGGAAGAGCAGTTCTTC
cdr3_aa: CASSQGRREEQFF

d_call: TRBD1
clone_size: -
j_call: TRBJ1-2
v_call: TRBV10-3
cdr3_nt: TGTGCCATCAGTGGGGACAGTAACTATGGCTACACCTTC
cdr3_aa: CAISGDSNYGYTF

d_call: TRBD2
clone_size: -
j_call: TRBJ2-6
v_call: TRBV6-1
cdr3_nt: TGTGCCAGCAGTGCCACGGCGGGGGTTGGGGCCAACGTCCTGACTTTC
cdr3_aa: CASSATAGVGANVLTF

d_call: -
clone_size: -
j_call: TRBJ1-3
v_call: TRBV19
cdr3_nt: TGTGCCAGTACTTTAGGAAACACCATATATTTT
cdr3_aa: CASTLGNTIYF

d_call: TRBD2
clone_size: -
j_call: TRBJ2-7
v_call: TRBV7-2
cdr3_nt: TGTGCCAGCACCCAACAGCGGGGCTACGAGCAGTACTTC
cdr3_aa: CASTQQRGYEQYF

d_call: TRBD2
clone_size: -
j_call: TRBJ2-7
v_call: TRBV7-2
cdr3_nt: TGTGCCAGCAGCCCCGCGGTAGCGGGGAACTCCTACGAGCAGTACTTC
cdr3_aa: CASSPAVAGNSYEQYF

d_call: TRBD1
clone_size: -
j_call: TRBJ2-1
v_call: TRBV27
cdr3_nt: TGTGCCAGCAGCGAGGGACAGGGTGGCAATGAGCAGTTCTTC
cdr3_aa: CASSEGQGGNEQFF

d_call: -
clone_size: -
j_call: TRBJ2-2
v_call: TRBV10-1
cdr3_nt: TGCGCCAGCAGTCTTCCGAACACCGGGGAGCTGTTTTTT
cdr3_aa: CASSLPNTGELFF

d_call: TRBD1
clone_size: -
j_call: TRBJ1-5
v_call: TRBV4-2
cdr3_nt: TGTGCCAGCAGCCAAGAAGACAGGGGGGGCAGCAATCAGCCCCAGCATTTT
cdr3_aa: CASSQEDRGGSNQPQHF

d_call: TRBD2
clone_size: -
j_call: TRBJ2-2
v_call: TRBV4-3
cdr3_nt: TGCGCCAGCAGCCTCAGACCCGGGACTAGCGATCCCGGGGAGCTGTTTTTT
cdr3_aa: CASSLRPGTSDPGELFF

d_call: TRBD1
clone_size: -
j_call: TRBJ1-1
v_call: TRBV6-5
cdr3_nt: TGTGCCAGCATCGAGGGGAGGGGGCATGAAGCTTTCTTT
cdr3_aa: CASIEGRGHEAFF

d_call: -
clone_size: -
j_call: TRBJ2-5
v_call: TRBV5-1
cdr3_nt: TGCGCCAGCAGCTTGGCCTTTGTAGCGGCACAAGAGACCCAGTACTTC
cdr3_aa: CASSLAFVAAQETQYF

d_call: -
clone_size: -
j_call: TRBJ1-1
v_call: TRBV4-1
cdr3_nt: TGCGCCAGCAGCCAGACGGGGTCCTACACTGAAGCTTTCTTT
cdr3_aa: CASSQTGSYTEAFF

d_call: -
clone_size: -
j_call: TRBJ1-2
v_call: TRBV9
cdr3_nt: TGTGCCAGCAGCGCGACAGCGGGAGGAGGCTACACCTTC
cdr3_aa: CASSATAGGGYTF

d_call: -
clone_size: few
j_call: TRBJ2-7
v_call: TRBV11-2
cdr3_nt: TGTGCCAGCAGCTTAGAGCCCTCGGCCTACGAGCAGTACTTC
cdr3_aa: CASSLEPSAYEQYF

d_call: -
clone_size: -
j_call: TRBJ1-1
v_call: TRBV5-1
cdr3_nt: TGCGCCAGCAGTACCCAGGGAATGAACACTGAAGCTTTCTTT
cdr3_aa: CASSTQGMNTEAFF

d_call: -
clone_size: -
j_call: TRBJ1-3
v_call: TRBV9
cdr3_nt: TGTGCCAGCAGCGTAGGTGACAGCTCTGGAAACACCATATATTTT
cdr3_aa: CASSVGDSSGNTIYF

d_call: TRBD1
clone_size: -
j_call: TRBJ1-2
v_call: TRBV9
cdr3_nt: TGTGCCAGCAGCCCTACAGGGGACTATGGCTACACCTTC
cdr3_aa: CASSPTGDYGYTF

d_call: -
clone_size: -
j_call: TRBJ1-2
v_call: TRBV6-4
cdr3_nt: TGTGCCAGCAGTGACTCGGGGGGGTTTGTCTACACCTTC
cdr3_aa: CASSDSGGFVYTF

d_call: TRBD1
clone_size: -
j_call: TRBJ2-2
v_call: TRBV14
cdr3_nt: TGTGCCAGCAGCGTACAGGGGCACGGGGAGCTGTTTTTT
cdr3_aa: CASSVQGHGELFF

d_call: -
clone_size: -
j_call: TRBJ1-3
v_call: TRBV3-1/TRBV3-2
cdr3_nt: TGTGCCAGCAGCCAAGACAGGAAGCCTGGAAACACCATATATTTT
cdr3_aa: CASSQDRKPGNTIYF

d_call: TRBD1
clone_size: -
j_call: TRBJ2-3
v_call: TRBV10-3
cdr3_nt: TGTGCCATCAGGGGGACAGGGGCCCTCGGAGATACGCAGTATTTT
cdr3_aa: CAIRGTGALGDTQYF

d_call: TRBD1
clone_size: -
j_call: TRBJ1-2
v_call: TRBV13
cdr3_nt: TGTGCCAGCAGCTCCCGGGCGGGACAGAATAACTATGGCTACACCTTC
cdr3_aa: CASSSRAGQNNYGYTF

d_call: -
clone_size: -
j_call: TRBJ2-1
v_call: TRBV9
cdr3_nt: TGTGCCAGCAGCGTTAAGATTAGGGATAATGAGCAGTTCTTC
cdr3_aa: CASSVKIRDNEQFF

d_call: -
clone_size: -
j_call: TRBJ2-5
v_call: TRBV27
cdr3_nt: TGTGCCAGCAGTTTACAGGGTGCGGAGACCCAGTACTTC
cdr3_aa: CASSLQGAETQYF

d_call: -
clone_size: few
j_call: TRBJ1-4
v_call: TRBV4-3
cdr3_nt: TGCGCCAGCAGCCACCAGACAGGCGAAAAACTGTTTTTT
cdr3_aa: CASSHQTGEKLFF

d_call: -
clone_size: -
j_call: TRBJ1-5
v_call: TRBV7-9
cdr3_nt: TGTGCCAGCAGCGGCGAGTGGACAGTCAATCAGCCCCAGCATTTT
cdr3_aa: CASSGEWTVNQPQHF

d_call: -
clone_size: -
j_call: TRBJ1-5
v_call: TRBV6-1
cdr3_nt: TGTGCCAGCAGATTTGACACCCAGCCCCAGCATTTT
cdr3_aa: CASRFDTQPQHF

d_call: -
clone_size: -
j_call: TRBJ2-2
v_call: TRBV7-2
cdr3_nt: TGTGCCAGCAGCTCCCGACCTGGGGGGAACACCGGGGAGCTGTTTTTT
cdr3_aa: CASSSRPGGNTGELFF

d_call: -
clone_size: -
j_call: TRBJ2-7
v_call: TRBV18
cdr3_nt: TGTGCCAGCTCACGGATACGGGAATCAGAGCAGTACTTC
cdr3_aa: CASSRIRESEQYF

d_call: TRBD2
clone_size: once
j_call: TRBJ2-3
v_call: TRBV18
cdr3_nt: TGTGCCAGCTCACTAGCGGGGGGTACAGATACGCAGTATTTT
cdr3_aa: CASSLAGGTDTQYF

d_call: TRBD1
clone_size: -
j_call: TRBJ2-7
v_call: TRBV15
cdr3_nt: TGTGCCACCGGGACAGGGCCCTACGAGCAGTACTTC
cdr3_aa: CATGTGPYEQYF

d_call: -
clone_size: -
j_call: TRBJ2-7
v_call: TRBV25-1
cdr3_nt: TGTGCCAGCAGTGAGCCCCCGTCGGAGCGATTGTACTTC
cdr3_aa: CASSEPPSERLYF